Sequencing of this TCR beta chain was carried out in a study of T cells in Graves' hyperthyroidism and ophthalmopathy. Together with thyroid ultrasound, orbital computed tomography, serum thyroxine and TRAb, clinical symptoms were used for diagnoses. RNA transcripts served as the template for amplifying TCR beta CDR3 regions. Initially, a first-round RT-PCR of the TCR CDR3 employed the HTBI primer set. TCRdb ran MiXCR on the multiplex PCR reads and lists one entry per CDR3 protein. This table has about 600,000 distinct CDR3 sequences, 11% to 15% appearing once. This clonotype has ten or more counts. V gave up 3 bases and J gave up 4 bases, with 12 bases separating them. This CDR3 is 14 amino acids long.

Specimen: blood. The clonotype comes from a woman aged 18-29 years with Graves' ophthalmopathy. The chain couples TRBV12-3 or TRBV12-4 to TRBJ1-1; a weak D match, TRBD1 (5 bases). Here the CDR3 DNA reads TGTGCCAGCAGTTTCAGGGAATGGGGCACTGAAGCTTTCTTT. Translating gives CASSFREWGTEAFF.